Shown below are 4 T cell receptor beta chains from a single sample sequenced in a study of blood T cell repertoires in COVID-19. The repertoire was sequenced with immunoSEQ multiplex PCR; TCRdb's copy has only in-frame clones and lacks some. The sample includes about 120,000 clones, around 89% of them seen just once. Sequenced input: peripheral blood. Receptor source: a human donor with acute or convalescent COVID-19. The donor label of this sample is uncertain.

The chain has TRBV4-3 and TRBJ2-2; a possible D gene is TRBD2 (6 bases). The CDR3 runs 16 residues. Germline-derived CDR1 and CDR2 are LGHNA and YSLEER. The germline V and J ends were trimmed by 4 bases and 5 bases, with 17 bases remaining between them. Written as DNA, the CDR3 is TGCGCCAGCAGCCGAGAATTAGCGGAGTGGACCGGGGAGCTGTTTTTT. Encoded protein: CASSRELAEWTGELFF.

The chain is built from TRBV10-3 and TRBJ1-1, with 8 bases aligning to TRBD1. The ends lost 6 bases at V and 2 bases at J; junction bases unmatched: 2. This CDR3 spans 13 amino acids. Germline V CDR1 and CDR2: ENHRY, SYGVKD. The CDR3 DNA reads TGTGCCATCAGGGACAGGGCCAACACTGAAGCTTTCTTT. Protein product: CAIRDRANTEAFF.

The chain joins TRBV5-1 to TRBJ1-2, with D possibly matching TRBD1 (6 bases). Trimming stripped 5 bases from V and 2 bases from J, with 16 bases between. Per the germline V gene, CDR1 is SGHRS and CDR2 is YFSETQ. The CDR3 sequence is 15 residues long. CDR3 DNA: TGCGCCAGCAGAACAGGGCATCTCCGCAACTATGGCTACACCTTC. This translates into CASRTGHLRNYGYTF.

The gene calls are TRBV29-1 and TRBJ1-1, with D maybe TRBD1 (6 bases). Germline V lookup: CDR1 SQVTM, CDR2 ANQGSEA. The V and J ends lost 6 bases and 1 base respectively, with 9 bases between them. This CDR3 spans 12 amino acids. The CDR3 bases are TGCAGCGTGACCAGGGGGAACACTGAAGCTTTCTTT. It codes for CSVTRGNTEAFF.